Listed below are T cell receptor beta chains from one sample, sequenced in a study of identical twins. MiXCR was run by TCRdb on the 5' RACE reads, yielding one entry per CDR3 protein. This table has around 250,000 distinct CDR3 sequences, roughly 13% appearing once. These data were also filed under a second study, of yellow fever vaccine responses in identical twins.

Material for sequencing was memory (CD45RO+) T cells sorted from blood. These receptors came from a woman aged 18-29 years in good health. The CDR3 runs from the conserved cysteine through the conserved F or W. Fields, in order: J gene, V gene, D gene, clone size, CDR3 protein, CDR3 DNA. D genes are given only for firm matches. Part of the rows lack a size; the others show once, few, many or a class for expanded clones.

TRBJ2-1 TRBV29-1 . . CSVESGSKGNEQFF TGCAGCGTTGAGTCGGGGTCCAAGGGCAATGAGCAGTTCTTC
TRBJ1-5 TRBV24-1 . few CATSDSRSGSNQPQHF TGTGCCACCAGTGATTCGCGCTCAGGGAGCAATCAGCCCCAGCATTTT
TRBJ2-3 TRBV4-3 . . CASSRSGTTPRGTDTQYF TGCGCCAGCAGCCGTTCTGGGACGACCCCTCGGGGCACAGATACGCAGTATTTT
TRBJ2-7 TRBV12-3/TRBV12-4 . few CASSSGGGRNEQYF TGTGCCAGCAGTTCTGGTGGGGGACGGAACGAGCAGTACTTC
TRBJ1-5 TRBV3-1 TRBD1 few CATSQDLSGGQPQHF TGTGCCACCAGCCAAGATCTCTCAGGGGGACAGCCCCAGCATTTT
TRBJ2-1 TRBV12-3/TRBV12-4 TRBD2 many CASSEGSGRRHNEQFF TGTGCCAGCAGTGAGGGTAGCGGGAGGAGACACAATGAGCAGTTCTTC
TRBJ2-1 TRBV20-1 TRBD2 few CSAWRTSGAYNEQFF TGCAGTGCTTGGAGGACTAGCGGGGCCTACAATGAGCAGTTCTTC
TRBJ1-5 TRBV6-2/TRBV6-3 TRBD1 . CASSYPRGLNQPQHF TGTGCCAGCAGTTACCCTAGGGGGCTTAATCAGCCCCAGCATTTT
TRBJ1-1 TRBV14 . few CAIKELGNTEAFF TGTGCCATTAAGGAGCTGGGGAACACTGAAGCTTTCTTT
TRBJ2-7 TRBV3-1 TRBD1 . CASSQGGQGAREQYF TGTGCCAGCAGCCAAGGAGGGCAGGGGGCTAGGGAGCAGTACTTC
TRBJ2-2 TRBV5-1 TRBD2 . CASSGASGRNTGELFF TGCGCCAGCAGCGGAGCAAGCGGGAGGAACACCGGGGAGCTGTTTTTT
TRBJ1-6 TRBV7-8 . few CASSLKSDSPLHF TGTGCCAGCAGCTTAAAGTCCGACTCACCCCTCCACTTT
TRBJ1-6 TRBV7-8 TRBD1 many CASSLLQGNSPLHF TGTGCCAGCAGCTTATTACAGGGGAATTCACCCCTCCACTTT
TRBJ2-2 TRBV4-2 TRBD2 . CASSVSGSNTGELFF TGTGCCAGCAGCGTTAGCGGGTCGAACACCGGGGAGCTGTTTTTT
TRBJ2-7 TRBV7-6 TRBD2 few CASSYGLAGVAEQYF TGTGCCAGCAGCTACGGACTAGCGGGAGTGGCTGAGCAGTACTTC
TRBJ2-3 TRBV5-1 . . CASSLGWGPDTQYF TGCGCCAGCAGCTTGGGATGGGGGCCAGATACGCAGTATTTT
TRBJ2-5 TRBV6-5 . few CASSYGTSYQETQYF TGTGCCAGCAGTTACGGGACATCATACCAAGAGACCCAGTACTTC
TRBJ2-1 TRBV12-5 . . CASGLILAYYNEQFF TGTGCTAGTGGTTTGATTCTAGCGTACTACAATGAGCAGTTCTTC
TRBJ1-1 TRBV7-3 . many CASSARQSLGTEAFF TGTGCCAGCAGCGCAAGACAGTCCTTAGGCACTGAAGCTTTCTTT
TRBJ2-7 TRBV7-9 TRBD2 few CASSSGGGSAYEQYF TGTGCCAGCAGCTCAGGCGGGGGGTCCGCCTACGAGCAGTACTTC
TRBJ1-1 TRBV12-3/TRBV12-4 . . CASSPRGTEAFF TGTGCCAGCAGCCCTCGGGGCACTGAAGCTTTCTTT
TRBJ2-1 TRBV11-3 TRBD1 few CASSRGPGQGDNEQFF TGTGCCAGCAGCAGAGGGCCGGGACAGGGCGACAATGAGCAGTTCTTC
TRBJ2-2 TRBV10-1 TRBD1 few CASATGGGTGELFF TGCGCCAGCGCAACAGGGGGAGGCACCGGGGAGCTGTTTTTT
TRBJ2-1 TRBV11-1 . few CASSFYWDNEQFF TGTGCCAGCAGCTTCTACTGGGACAATGAGCAGTTCTTC
TRBJ2-5 TRBV18 . once CASSPKLEETQYF TGTGCCAGCTCACCAAAACTTGAAGAGACCCAGTACTTC
TRBJ2-7 TRBV4-3 TRBD1 few CASSQDPGQGTYEQYF TGCGCCAGCAGCCAAGATCCTGGACAGGGCACCTACGAGCAGTACTTC
TRBJ2-3 TRBV6-5 TRBD2 many CASSYPTSGGVTDTQYF TGTGCCAGCAGTTACCCCACTAGCGGGGGAGTCACAGATACGCAGTATTTT
TRBJ2-5 TRBV10-3 TRBD2 . CAISGTSGGETQYF TGTGCCATCAGCGGGACTAGCGGGGGAGAGACCCAGTACTTC
TRBJ2-5 TRBV7-9 . . CASSLDGGPETQYF TGTGCCAGCAGCTTAGACGGGGGACCAGAGACCCAGTACTTC
TRBJ2-3 TRBV30 TRBD2 once CAWSVASGGASTDTQYF TGTGCCTGGAGTGTAGCTAGCGGGGGGGCTAGCACAGATACGCAGTATTTT
TRBJ2-7 TRBV28 . . CASSLGRPNEQYF TGTGCCAGCAGTTTGGGCCGCCCCAACGAGCAGTACTTC
TRBJ2-7 TRBV29-1 . few CSVGGNSYEQYF TGCAGCGTTGGAGGGAACTCCTACGAGCAGTACTTC
TRBJ1-1 TRBV5-1 . many CASSLNGMNTEAFF TGCGCCAGCAGCTTGAACGGAATGAACACTGAAGCTTTCTTT
TRBJ2-6 TRBV4-1 TRBD1 few CASSRQGSGANVLTF TGCGCCAGCAGCCGACAGGGGTCTGGGGCCAACGTCCTGACTTTC
TRBJ2-3 TRBV7-9 . . CASSRAGQRTDTQYF TGTGCCAGCAGCCGTGCGGGACAGCGAACAGATACGCAGTATTTT
TRBJ1-2 TRBV20-1 . few CSARVQREGLSGYTF TGCAGTGCTAGAGTGCAGCGGGAGGGACTGTCAGGCTACACCTTC
TRBJ2-1 TRBV7-2 . few CASSLLGGQFF TGTGCCAGCAGCTTATTGGGCGGACAGTTCTTC
TRBJ2-7 TRBV20-1 TRBD2 few CSARASGFPYEQYF TGCAGTGCTAGAGCTAGCGGCTTCCCCTACGAGCAGTACTTC
TRBJ1-6 TRBV30 . few CAWSVQGTPYSPLHF TGTGCCTGGAGTGTACAAGGGACCCCCTATTCACCCCTCCACTTT
TRBJ2-7 TRBV5-1 . few CASSLGAIPQYF TGCGCCAGCAGCTTGGGGGCGATCCCGCAGTACTTC
TRBJ2-5 TRBV6-2/TRBV6-3 TRBD1 . CASRRTGEVETQYF TGTGCCAGCAGAAGGACAGGGGAGGTAGAGACCCAGTACTTC
TRBJ2-7 TRBV5-1 . . CASSLALGVRDEQYF TGCGCCAGCAGCTTGGCCCTCGGGGTTAGGGACGAGCAGTACTTC
TRBJ2-7 TRBV24-1 . . CATSDPGGHPLEQYF TGTGCCACCAGTGACCCCGGGGGGCATCCTCTCGAGCAGTACTTC
TRBJ2-3 TRBV7-2 TRBD2 . CASSEAGATDTQYF TGTGCCAGCAGCGAAGCGGGAGCGACAGATACGCAGTATTTT
TRBJ2-6 TRBV6-2/TRBV6-3 . . CASSKGHHKSSGANVLTF TGTGCCAGCAGTAAAGGACACCATAAGAGCTCTGGGGCCAACGTCCTGACTTTC